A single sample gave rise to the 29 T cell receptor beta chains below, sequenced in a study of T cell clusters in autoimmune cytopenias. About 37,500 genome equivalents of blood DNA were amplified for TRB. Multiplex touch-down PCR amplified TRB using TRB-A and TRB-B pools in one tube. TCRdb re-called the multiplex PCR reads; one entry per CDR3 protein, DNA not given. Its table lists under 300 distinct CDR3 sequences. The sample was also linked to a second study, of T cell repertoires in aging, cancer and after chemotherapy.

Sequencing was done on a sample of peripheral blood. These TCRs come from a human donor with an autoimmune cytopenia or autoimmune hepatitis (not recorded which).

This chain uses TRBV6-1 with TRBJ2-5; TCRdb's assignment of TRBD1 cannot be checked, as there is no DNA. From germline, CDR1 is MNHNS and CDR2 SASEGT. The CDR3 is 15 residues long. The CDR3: CASSPETGVEETQYF.

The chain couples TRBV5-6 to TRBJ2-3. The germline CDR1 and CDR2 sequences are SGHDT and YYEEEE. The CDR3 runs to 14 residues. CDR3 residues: CASSFLEAQDTQYF.

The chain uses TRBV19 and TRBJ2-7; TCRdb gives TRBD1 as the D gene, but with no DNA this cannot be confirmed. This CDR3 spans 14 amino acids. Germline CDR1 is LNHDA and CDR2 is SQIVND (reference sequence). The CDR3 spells CASSMSLRGYEQYF.

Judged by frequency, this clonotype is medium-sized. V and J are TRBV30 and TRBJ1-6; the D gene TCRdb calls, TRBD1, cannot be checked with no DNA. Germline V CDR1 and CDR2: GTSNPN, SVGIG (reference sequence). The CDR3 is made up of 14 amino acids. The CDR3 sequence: CAWSVGTGNSPLHF.

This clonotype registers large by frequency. CDR3: CASSPRGRGNTEAFF. This chain links TRBV19 with TRBJ1-1; with no DNA, the TCRdb D assignment of TRBD1 cannot be verified. This CDR3 has 15 amino acids. CDR1 is LNHDA and CDR2 is SQIVND in the germline V gene (reference sequence).

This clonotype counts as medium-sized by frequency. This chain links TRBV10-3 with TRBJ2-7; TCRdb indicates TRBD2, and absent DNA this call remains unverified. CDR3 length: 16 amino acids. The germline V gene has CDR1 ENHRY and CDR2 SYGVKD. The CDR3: CAISPRLAGDSYEQYF.

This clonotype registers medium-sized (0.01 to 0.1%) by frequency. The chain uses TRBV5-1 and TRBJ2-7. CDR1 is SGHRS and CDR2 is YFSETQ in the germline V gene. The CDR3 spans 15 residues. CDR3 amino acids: CASSRTVGISYEQYF.

CDR3 in amino acids: CASSLTSGGPVHTQYF. The V gene is TRBV28, the J gene TRBJ2-3; the TRBD2 assignment by TCRdb is unverifiable without DNA. From germline, CDR1 is MDHEN and CDR2 SYDVKM. The CDR3 contains 16 residues.

The CDR3 spells CASSLSGTSGSKEQFF. The chain uses TRBV5-5 and TRBJ2-1; the D gene TCRdb calls, TRBD2, cannot be checked with no DNA. Germline-derived CDR1 and CDR2 are SGHKS and YYEKEE (reference sequence). There are 16 residues in the CDR3. The whole variable domain, remainder taken from reference TRBV5-5 and TRBJ2-1, is DAGVTQSPTHLIKTRGQQVTLRCSPISGHKSVSWYQQVLGQGPQFIFQYYEKEERGRGNFPDRFSARQFPNYSSELNVNALLLGDSALYLCASSLSGTSGSKEQFFGPGTRLTVL.

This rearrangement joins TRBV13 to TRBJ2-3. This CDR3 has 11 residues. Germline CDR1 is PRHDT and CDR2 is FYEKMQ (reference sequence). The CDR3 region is CASSSTDTQYF.

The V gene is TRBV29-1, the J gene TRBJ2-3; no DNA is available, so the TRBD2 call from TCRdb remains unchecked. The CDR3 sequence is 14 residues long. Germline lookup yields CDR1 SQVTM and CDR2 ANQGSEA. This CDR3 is CSVGLAGATDTQYF.

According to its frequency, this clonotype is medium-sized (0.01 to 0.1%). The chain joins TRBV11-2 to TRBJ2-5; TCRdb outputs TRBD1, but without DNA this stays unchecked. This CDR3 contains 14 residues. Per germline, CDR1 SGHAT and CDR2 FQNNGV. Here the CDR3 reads CASSYGQGQETQYF.

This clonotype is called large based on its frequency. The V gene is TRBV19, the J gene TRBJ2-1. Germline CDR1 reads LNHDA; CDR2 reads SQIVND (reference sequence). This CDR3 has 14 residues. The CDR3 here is CASSIAVSNGDQFF.

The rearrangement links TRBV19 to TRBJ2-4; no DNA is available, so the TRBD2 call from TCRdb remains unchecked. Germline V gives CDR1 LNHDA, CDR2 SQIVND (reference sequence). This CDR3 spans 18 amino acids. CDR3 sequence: CASSIRGLAGLAKNIQYF.

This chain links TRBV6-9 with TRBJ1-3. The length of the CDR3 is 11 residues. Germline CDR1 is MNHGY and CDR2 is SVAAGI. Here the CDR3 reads CASSYGNTIYF.

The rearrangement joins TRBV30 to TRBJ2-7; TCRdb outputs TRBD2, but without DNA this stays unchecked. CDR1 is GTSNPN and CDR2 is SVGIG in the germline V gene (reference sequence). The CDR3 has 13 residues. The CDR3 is CAWRTSGALKQYF.

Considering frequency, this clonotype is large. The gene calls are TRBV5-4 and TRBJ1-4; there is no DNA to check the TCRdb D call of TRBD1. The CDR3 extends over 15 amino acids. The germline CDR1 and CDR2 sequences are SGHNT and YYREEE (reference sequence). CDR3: CASSPTGGTNEKLFF.

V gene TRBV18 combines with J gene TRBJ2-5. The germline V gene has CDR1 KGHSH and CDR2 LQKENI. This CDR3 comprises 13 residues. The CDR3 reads CASSPTSLETQYF. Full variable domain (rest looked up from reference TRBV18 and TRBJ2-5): NAGVMQNPRHLVRRRGQEARLRCSPMKGHSHVYWYRQLPEEGLKFMVYLQKENIIDESGMPKERFSAEFPKEGPSILRIQQVVRGDSAAYFCASSPTSLETQYFGPGTRLLVL.

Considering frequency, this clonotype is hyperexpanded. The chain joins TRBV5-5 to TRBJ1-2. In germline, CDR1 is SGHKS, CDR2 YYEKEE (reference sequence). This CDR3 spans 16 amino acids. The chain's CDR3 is CASSLGGRGRHYGYTF. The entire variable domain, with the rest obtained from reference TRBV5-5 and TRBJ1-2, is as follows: DAGVTQSPTHLIKTRGQQVTLRCSPISGHKSVSWYQQVLGQGPQFIFQYYEKEERGRGNFPDRFSARQFPNYSSELNVNALLLGDSALYLCASSLGGRGRHYGYTFGSGTRLTVV.

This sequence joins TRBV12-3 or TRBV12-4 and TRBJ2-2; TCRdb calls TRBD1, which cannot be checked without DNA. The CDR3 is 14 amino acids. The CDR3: CASSTGVNTGELFF.

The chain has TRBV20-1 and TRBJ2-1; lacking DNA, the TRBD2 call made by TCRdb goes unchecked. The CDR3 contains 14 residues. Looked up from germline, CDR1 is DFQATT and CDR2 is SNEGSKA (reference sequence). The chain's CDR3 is CSASLLAGVNEQFF.

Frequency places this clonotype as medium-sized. This chain's CDR3 is CSARAAGIDSPLHF. V gene TRBV20-1 combines with J gene TRBJ1-6. This CDR3 is built from 14 residues. CDR1 is DFQATT and CDR2 is SNEGSKA in the germline V gene (reference sequence).

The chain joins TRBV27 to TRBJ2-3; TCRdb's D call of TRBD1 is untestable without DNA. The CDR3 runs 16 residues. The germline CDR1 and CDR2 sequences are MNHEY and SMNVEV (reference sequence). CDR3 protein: CASSPNRDSFTDTQYF.

The CDR3 sequence is CSVELALETQYF. The chain carries TRBV29-1 and TRBJ2-5; TCRdb gives TRBD2 as the D gene, but with no DNA this cannot be confirmed. This CDR3 spans 12 amino acids. Germline lookup yields CDR1 SQVTM and CDR2 ANQGSEA.

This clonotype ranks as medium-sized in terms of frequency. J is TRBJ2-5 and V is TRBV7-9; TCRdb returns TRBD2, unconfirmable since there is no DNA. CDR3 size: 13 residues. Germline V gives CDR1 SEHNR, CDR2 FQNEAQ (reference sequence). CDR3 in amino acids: CASRGRTFETQYF.

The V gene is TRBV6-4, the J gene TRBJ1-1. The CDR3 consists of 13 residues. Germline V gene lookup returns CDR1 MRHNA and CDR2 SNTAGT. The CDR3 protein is CASSEWQGGMAFF.

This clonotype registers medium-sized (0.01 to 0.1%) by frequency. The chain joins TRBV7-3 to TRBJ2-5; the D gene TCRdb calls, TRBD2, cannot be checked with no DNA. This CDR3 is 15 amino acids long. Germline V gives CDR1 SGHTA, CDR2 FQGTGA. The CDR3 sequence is CASSPLAGGWETQYF. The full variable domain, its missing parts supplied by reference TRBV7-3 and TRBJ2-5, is GAGVSQTPSNKVTEKGKYVELRCDPISGHTALYWYRQSLGQGPEFLIYFQGTGAADDSGLPNDRFFAVRPEGSVSTLKIQRTERGDSAVYLCASSPLAGGWETQYFGPGTRLLVL.

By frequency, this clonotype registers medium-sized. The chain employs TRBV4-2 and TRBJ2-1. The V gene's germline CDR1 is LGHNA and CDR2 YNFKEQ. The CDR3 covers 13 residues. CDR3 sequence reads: CASSRTNYNEQFF.

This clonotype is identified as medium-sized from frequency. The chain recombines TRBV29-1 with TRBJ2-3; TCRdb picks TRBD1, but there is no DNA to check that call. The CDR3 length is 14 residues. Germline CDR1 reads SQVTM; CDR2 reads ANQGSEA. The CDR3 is CSVAQGALKDTQYF.